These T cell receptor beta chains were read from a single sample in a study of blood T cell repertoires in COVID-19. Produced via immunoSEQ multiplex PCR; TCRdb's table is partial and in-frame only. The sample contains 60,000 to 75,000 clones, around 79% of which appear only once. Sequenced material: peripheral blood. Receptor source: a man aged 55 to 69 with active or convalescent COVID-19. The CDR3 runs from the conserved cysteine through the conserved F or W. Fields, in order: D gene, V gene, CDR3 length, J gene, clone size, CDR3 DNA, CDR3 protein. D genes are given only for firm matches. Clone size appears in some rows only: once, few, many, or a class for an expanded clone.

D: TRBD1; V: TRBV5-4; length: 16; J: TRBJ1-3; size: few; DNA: TGTGCCAGCAGCGCCTGGACAGGGGTCAATGGAAACACCATATATTTT; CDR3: CASSAWTGVNGNTIYF
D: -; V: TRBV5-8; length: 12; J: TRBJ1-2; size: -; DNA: TGTGCCAGCAGCTCGCCGGGCGGGGGCTACACCTTC; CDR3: CASSSPGGGYTF
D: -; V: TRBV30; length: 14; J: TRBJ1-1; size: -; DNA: TGTGCCTGGAGTGTCGGGGAGGATAACACTGAAGCTTTCTTT; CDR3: CAWSVGEDNTEAFF
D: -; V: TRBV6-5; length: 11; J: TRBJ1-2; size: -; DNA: TGTGCCAGCCGGGGGGTAGGGGGCTACACCTTC; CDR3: CASRGVGGYTF
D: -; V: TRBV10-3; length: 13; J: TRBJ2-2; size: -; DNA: TGTGCCATCAGTGAGTTTTCCGTCGGGGAGCTGTTTTTT; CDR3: CAISEFSVGELFF
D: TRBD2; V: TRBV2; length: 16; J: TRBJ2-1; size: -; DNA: TGTGCCAGCAGTATTACTAGCGGGCGCTCCTACAATGAGCAGTTCTTC; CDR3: CASSITSGRSYNEQFF
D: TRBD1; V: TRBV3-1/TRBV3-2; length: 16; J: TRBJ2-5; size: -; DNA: TGTGCCAGCAGCCAAAGTTTAGGACAGGGAGTGGAGACCCAGTACTTC; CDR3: CASSQSLGQGVETQYF
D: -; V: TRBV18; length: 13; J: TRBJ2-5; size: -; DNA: TGTGCCAGCTCACGGACTGCACAAGAGACCCAGTACTTC; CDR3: CASSRTAQETQYF
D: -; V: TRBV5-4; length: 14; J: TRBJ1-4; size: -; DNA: TGTGCCAGCAGCTCCGGGGAGCCCGGAGAAAAACTGTTTTTT; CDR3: CASSSGEPGEKLFF
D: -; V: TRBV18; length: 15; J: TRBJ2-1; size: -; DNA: TGTGCCAGCTCACCCAACGGAGGATCCTACAATGAGCAGTTCTTC; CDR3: CASSPNGGSYNEQFF
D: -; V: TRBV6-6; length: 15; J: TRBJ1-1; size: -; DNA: TGTGCCAGCAGTTACTCGACAAAATGGAACACTGAAGCTTTCTTT; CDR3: CASSYSTKWNTEAFF
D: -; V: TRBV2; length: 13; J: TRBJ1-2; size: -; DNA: TGTGCCAGCAGCCTAATAGACTCAGTTGGCTACACCTTC; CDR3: CASSLIDSVGYTF
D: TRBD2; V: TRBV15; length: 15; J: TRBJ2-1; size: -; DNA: TGTGCCACCAGCAGAGTGGCAAGCGGGGACAATGAGCAGTTCTTC; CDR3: CATSRVASGDNEQFF
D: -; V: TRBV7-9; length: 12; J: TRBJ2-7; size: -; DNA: TGTGCCAGCAGCTTAACCGGCGGCGAGCAGTACTTC; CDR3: CASSLTGGEQYF
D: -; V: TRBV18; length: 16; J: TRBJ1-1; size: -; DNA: TGTGCCAGCTCACCATCGATGACAGGTTTGGACACTGAAGCTTTCTTT; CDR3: CASSPSMTGLDTEAFF
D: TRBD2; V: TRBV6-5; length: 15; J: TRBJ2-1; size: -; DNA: TGTGCCAGCAGTTCACTAGCGGGCTCCTACAATGAGCAGTTCTTC; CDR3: CASSSLAGSYNEQFF
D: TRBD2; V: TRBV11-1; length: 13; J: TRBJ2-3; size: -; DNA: TGTGCCAGCGGCTTAGCGGGCGAGGATACGCAGTATTTT; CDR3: CASGLAGEDTQYF
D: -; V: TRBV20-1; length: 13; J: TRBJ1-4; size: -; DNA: TGCAGTGCCAGTCCAGGGATCTATGAAAAACTGTTTTTT; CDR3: CSASPGIYEKLFF
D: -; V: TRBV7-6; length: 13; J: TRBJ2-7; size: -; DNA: TGTGCCAGCAGCTTAGCCGGGACCTACGAGCAGTACTTC; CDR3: CASSLAGTYEQYF
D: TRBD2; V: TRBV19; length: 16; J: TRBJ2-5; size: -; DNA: TGTGCCAGTAGTATGACTAGCGGGGGGAGGGAAGAGACCCAGTACTTC; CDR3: CASSMTSGGREETQYF
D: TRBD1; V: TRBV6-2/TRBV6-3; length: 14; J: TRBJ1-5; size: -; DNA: TGTGCCAGCAGTGGGACAGGGGGCCGTCAGCCCCAGCATTTT; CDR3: CASSGTGGRQPQHF
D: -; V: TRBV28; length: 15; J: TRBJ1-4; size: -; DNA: TGTGCCAGCAGTTCACCGCAGGGCATCTTCAAAAAACTGTTTTTT; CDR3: CASSSPQGIFKKLFF
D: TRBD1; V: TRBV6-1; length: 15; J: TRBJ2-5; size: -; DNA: TGTGCCAGCAGTGAGTCAGGGGGAAGAGGGGAGACCCAGTACTTC; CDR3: CASSESGGRGETQYF
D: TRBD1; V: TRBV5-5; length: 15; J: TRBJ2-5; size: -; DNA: TGTGCCAGCAGCTTGGCCCCGGGACAGTTAGAGACCCAGTACTTC; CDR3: CASSLAPGQLETQYF
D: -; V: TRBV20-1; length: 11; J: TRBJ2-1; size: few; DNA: TGCAGTGCTAACATAGCCTATGAGCAGTTCTTC; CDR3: CSANIAYEQFF
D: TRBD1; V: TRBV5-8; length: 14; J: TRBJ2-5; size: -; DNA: TGTGCCAGCAGTCGAGGACAGGCGTCCCGGACCCAGTACTTC; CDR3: CASSRGQASRTQYF
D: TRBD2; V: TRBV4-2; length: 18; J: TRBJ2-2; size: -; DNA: TGTGCCAGCAGCCAAGAGTGGATCGGGGGGGCCGGGAGCGGGGAGCTGTTTTTT; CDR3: CASSQEWIGGAGSGELFF
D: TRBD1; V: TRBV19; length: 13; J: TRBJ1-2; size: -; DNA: TGTGCCAGTAGTAACCGGGACAGGGATGGCTACACCTTC; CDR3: CASSNRDRDGYTF
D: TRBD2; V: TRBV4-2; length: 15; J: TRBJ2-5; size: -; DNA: TGTGCCAGCAGCCCCCGACTAGCGGGTACAGAGACCCAGTACTTC; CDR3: CASSPRLAGTETQYF
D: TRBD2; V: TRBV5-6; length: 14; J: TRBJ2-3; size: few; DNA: TGTGCCAGCAGCCCGGGGACTATCACAGATACGCAGTATTTT; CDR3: CASSPGTITDTQYF
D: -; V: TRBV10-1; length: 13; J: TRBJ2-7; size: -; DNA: TGCGCCAGCAGTGGCGGCGACCCCTACGAGCAGTACTTC; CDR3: CASSGGDPYEQYF
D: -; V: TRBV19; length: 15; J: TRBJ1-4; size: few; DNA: TGTGCCAGTAGTCGACAGAAAGCAACTAATGAAAAACTGTTTTTT; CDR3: CASSRQKATNEKLFF
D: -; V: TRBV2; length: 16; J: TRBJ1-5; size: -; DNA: TGTGCCAGCAGTGACTTTACAGGGTTTGGCAATCAGCCCCAGCATTTT; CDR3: CASSDFTGFGNQPQHF
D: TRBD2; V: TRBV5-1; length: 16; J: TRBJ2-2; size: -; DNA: TGCGCCAGCAGCCCCGATCAGCGGGGGGGCACCGGGGAGCTGTTTTTT; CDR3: CASSPDQRGGTGELFF
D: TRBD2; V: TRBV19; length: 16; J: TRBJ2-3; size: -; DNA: TGTGCCAGTAGCACCCGAGCGGGGGAGAGCACAGATACGCAGTATTTT; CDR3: CASSTRAGESTDTQYF
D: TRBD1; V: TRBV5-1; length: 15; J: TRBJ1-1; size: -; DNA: TGCGCCAGCAGCTTGGGACAGGGGGCCGATACTGAAGCTTTCTTT; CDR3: CASSLGQGADTEAFF
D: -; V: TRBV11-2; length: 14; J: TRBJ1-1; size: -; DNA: TGTGCCAGCAGCCGCAGGGCGGACAGCACTGAAGCTTTCTTT; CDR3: CASSRRADSTEAFF
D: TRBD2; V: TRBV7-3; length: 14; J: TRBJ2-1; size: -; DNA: TGTGCCAGCAGCCCCTGGGGGGGGAGTGATGAGCAGTTCTTC; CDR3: CASSPWGGSDEQFF
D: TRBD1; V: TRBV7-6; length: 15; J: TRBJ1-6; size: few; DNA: TGTGCCAGCAGCTCGGGACAGGGTCTAAATTCACCCCTCCACTTT; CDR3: CASSSGQGLNSPLHF
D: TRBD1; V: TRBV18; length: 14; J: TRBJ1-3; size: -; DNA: TGTGCCAGCACAGGACAGGCTGACGGAAACACCATATATTTT; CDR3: CASTGQADGNTIYF
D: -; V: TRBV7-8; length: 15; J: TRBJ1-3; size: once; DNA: TGTGCCAGCAGCTTAGCACGGGTACTTGGAAACACCATATATTTT; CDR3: CASSLARVLGNTIYF
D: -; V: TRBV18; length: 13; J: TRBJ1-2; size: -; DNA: TGTGCCAGCTCACCCGATCCCAGCGGTGGCTACACCTTC; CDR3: CASSPDPSGGYTF
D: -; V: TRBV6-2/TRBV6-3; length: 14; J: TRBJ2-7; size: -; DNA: TGTGCCAGCAGTTATCTCTCCCCAGGAGGCGAGCAGTACTTC; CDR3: CASSYLSPGGEQYF
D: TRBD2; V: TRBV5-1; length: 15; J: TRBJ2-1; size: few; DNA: TGCGCCAGCAGCTTGTACTCTAGCGGGGGGGATGAGCAGTTCTTC; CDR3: CASSLYSSGGDEQFF
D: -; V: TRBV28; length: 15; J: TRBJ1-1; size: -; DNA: TGTGCCAGCAGTTCCTTCCAGGGCGGCAACACTGAAGCTTTCTTT; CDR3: CASSSFQGGNTEAFF
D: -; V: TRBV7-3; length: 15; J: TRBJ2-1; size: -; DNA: TGTGCCAGCAGCGTAAACGTGAATGAGTACAATGAGCAGTTCTTC; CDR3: CASSVNVNEYNEQFF
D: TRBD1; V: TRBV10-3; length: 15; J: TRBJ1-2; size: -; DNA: TGTGCCATCAGTGAGTCACGTGAGGGGGCGAGTGGCTACACCTTC; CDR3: CAISESREGASGYTF
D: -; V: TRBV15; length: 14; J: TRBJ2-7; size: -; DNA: TGTGCCACCAGTCTTCGGGGGGCCAGGGACGAGCAGTACTTC; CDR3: CATSLRGARDEQYF
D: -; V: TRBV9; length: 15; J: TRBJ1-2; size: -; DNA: TGTGCCAGCAGCGTAGCTACGGGGGTTAACTATGGCTACACCTTC; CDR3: CASSVATGVNYGYTF
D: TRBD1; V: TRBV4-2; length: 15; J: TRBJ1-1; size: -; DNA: TGTGCCAGCGCGCGGACAGGGGGGGGTGGCACTGAAGCTTTCTTT; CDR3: CASARTGGGGTEAFF